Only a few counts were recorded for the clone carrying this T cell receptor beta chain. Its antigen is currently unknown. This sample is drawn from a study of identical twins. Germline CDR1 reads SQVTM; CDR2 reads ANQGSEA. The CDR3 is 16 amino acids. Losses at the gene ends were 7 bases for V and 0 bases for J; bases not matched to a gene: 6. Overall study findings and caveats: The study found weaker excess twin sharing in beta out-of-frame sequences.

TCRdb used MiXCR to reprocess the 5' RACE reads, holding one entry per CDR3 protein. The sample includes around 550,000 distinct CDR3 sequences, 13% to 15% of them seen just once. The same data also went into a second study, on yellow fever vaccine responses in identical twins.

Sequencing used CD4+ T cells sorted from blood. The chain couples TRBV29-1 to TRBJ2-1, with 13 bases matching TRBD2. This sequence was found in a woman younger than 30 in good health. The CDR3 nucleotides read TGCAGCGCCACAAGACTAGCGGGGGGCTCCTACAATGAGCAGTTCTTC. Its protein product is CSATRLAGGSYNEQFF.